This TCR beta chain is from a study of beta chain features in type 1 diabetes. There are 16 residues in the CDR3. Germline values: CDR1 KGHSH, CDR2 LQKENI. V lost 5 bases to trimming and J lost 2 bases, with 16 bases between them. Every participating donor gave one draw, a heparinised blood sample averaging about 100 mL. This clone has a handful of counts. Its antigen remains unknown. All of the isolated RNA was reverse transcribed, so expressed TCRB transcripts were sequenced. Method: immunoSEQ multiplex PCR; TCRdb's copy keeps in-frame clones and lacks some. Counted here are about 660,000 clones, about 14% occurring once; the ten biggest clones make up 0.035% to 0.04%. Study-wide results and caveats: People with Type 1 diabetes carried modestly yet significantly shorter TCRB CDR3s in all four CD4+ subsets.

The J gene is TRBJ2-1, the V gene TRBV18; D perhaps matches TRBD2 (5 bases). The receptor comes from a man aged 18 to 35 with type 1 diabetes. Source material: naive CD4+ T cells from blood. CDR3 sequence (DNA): TGTGCCAGCTCAACCGAGTCGGGAAACGCCTACAATGAGCAGTTCTTC. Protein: CASSTESGNAYNEQFF.